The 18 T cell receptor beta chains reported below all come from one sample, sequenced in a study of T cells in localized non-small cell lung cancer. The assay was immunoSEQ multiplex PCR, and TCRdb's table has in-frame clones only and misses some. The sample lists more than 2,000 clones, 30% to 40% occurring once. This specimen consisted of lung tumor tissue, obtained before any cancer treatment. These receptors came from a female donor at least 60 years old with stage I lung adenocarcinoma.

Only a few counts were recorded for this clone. The CDR3 sequence: CASRKDTHNQPQHF. The CDR3 DNA follows: TGTGCCAGTAGGAAAGACACCCACAATCAGCCCCAGCATTTT. The V call is TRBV19, the J call TRBJ1-5; D remains ambiguous. With 6 bases removed from V and 3 bases from J, the gap between germline ends came to 12 bases. CDR3 size: 14 residues. Germline V lookup: CDR1 LNHDA, CDR2 SQIVND (reference sequence).

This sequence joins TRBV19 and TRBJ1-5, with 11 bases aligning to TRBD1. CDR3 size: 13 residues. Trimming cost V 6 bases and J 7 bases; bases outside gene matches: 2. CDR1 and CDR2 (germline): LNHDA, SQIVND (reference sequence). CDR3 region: CASRGTGGQPQHF. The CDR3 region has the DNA TGTGCCAGTAGGGGGACAGGGGGACAGCCCCAGCATTTT. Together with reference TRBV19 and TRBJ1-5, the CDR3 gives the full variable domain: DGGITQSPKYLFRKEGQNVTLSCEQNLNHDAMYWYRQDPGQGLRLIYYSQIVNDFQKGDIAEGYSVSREKKESFPLTVTSAQKNPTAFYLCASRGTGGQPQHFGDGTRLSIL.

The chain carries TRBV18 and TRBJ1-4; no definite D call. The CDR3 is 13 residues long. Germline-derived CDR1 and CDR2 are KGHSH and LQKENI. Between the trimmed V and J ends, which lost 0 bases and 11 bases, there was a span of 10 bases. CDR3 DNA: TGTGCCAGCTCACCACCCGCCAGCATGAAACTGTTTTTT. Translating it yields CASSPPASMKLFF.

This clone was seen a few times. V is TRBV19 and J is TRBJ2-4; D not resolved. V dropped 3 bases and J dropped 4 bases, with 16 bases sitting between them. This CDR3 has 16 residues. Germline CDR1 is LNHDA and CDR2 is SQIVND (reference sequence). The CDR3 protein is CASSITSDKSKNIQYF. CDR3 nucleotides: TGTGCCAGTAGTATCACTTCCGACAAGTCTAAAAACATTCAGTACTTC.

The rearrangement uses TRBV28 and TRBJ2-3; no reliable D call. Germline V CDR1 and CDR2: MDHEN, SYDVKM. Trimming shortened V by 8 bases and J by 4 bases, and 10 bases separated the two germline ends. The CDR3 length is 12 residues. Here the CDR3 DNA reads TGTGCCAGCCACACCAGAGCAGATACGCAGTATTTT. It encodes CASHTRADTQYF.

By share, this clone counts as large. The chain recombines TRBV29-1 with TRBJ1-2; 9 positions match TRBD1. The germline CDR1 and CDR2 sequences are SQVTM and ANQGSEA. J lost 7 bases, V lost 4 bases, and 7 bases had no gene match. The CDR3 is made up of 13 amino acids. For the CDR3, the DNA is TGCAGCGTTGGGGGGACAGGGCAGGGTGGCTACACCTTC. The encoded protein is CSVGGTGQGGYTF.

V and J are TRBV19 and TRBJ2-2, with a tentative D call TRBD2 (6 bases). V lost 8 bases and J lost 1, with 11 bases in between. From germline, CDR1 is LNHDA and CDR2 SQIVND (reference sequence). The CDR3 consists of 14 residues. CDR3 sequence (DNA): TGTGCCAGTTACGGGAGATTGAACACCGGGGAGCTGTTTTTT. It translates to CASYGRLNTGELFF.

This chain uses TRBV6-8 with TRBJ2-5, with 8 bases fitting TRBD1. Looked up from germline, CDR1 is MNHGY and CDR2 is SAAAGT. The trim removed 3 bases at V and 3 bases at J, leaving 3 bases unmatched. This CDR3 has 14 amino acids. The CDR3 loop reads CASSYGQGKETQYF. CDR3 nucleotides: TGTGCCAGCAGTTATGGACAGGGTAAAGAGACCCAGTACTTC.

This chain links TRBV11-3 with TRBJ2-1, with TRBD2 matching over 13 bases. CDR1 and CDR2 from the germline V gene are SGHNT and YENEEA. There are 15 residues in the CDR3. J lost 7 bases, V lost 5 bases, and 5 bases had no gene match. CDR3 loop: CASSETSGRWNEQFF. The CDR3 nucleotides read TGTGCCAGCAGCGAGACTAGCGGGAGGTGGAATGAGCAGTTCTTC.

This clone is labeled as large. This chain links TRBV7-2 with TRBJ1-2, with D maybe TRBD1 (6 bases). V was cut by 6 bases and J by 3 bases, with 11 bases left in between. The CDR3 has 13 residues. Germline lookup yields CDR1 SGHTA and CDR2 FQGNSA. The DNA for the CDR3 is TGTGCCAGCAGGGACAGTTTTCACTATGGCTACACCTTC. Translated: CASRDSFHYGYTF.

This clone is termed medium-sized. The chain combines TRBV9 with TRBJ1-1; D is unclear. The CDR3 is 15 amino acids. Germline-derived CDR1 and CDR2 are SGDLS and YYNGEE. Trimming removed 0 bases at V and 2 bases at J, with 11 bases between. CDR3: CASSVAVARNTEAFF. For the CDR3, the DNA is TGTGCCAGCAGCGTAGCAGTAGCCCGCAACACTGAAGCTTTCTTT.

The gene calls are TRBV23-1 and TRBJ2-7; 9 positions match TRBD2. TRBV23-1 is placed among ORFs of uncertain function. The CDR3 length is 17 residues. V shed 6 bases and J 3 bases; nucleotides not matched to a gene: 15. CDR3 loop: CASSQDVASGTFYEQYF. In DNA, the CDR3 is TGCGCCAGCAGCCAAGACGTGGCTAGCGGGACCTTCTACGAGCAGTACTTC.

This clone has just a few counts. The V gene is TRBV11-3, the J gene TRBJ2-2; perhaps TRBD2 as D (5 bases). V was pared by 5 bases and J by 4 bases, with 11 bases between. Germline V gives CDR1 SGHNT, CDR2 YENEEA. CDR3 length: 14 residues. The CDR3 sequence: CASSLGILTGELFF. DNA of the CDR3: TGTGCCAGCAGCCTCGGGATCCTCACCGGGGAGCTGTTTTTT.

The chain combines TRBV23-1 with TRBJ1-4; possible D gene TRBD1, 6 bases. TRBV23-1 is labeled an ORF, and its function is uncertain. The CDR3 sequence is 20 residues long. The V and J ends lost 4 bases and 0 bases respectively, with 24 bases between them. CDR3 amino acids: CASSPRPQGGHYPTNEKLFF. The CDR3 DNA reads TGCGCCAGCAGTCCGAGACCACAGGGAGGCCATTATCCAACTAATGAAAAACTGTTTTTT.

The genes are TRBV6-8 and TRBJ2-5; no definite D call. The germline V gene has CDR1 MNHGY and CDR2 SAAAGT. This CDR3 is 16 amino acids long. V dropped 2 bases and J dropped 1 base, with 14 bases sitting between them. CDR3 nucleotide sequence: TGTGCCAGCAGTTACCCCTTCGGGCTACCCCAAGAGACCCAGTACTTC. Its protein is CASSYPFGLPQETQYF.

CDR3 DNA sequence: TGTGCCTCCACCGGGACTACCTACAATGAGCAGTTCTTC. This translates into CASTGTTYNEQFF. The chain has TRBV30 and TRBJ2-1, with TRBD2 identical over 7 bases. This CDR3 is 13 amino acids long. Germline loops: CDR1 GTSNPN, CDR2 SVGIG (reference sequence). The trim removed 7 bases at V and 2 bases at J, leaving 5 bases unmatched.

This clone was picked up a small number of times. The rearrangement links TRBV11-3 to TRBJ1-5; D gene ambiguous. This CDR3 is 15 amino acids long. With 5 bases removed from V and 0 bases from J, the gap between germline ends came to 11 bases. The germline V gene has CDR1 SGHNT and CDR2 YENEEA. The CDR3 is CASSRAGNSNQPQHF. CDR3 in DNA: TGTGCCAGCAGCCGGGCGGGGAATAGCAATCAGCCCCAGCATTTT. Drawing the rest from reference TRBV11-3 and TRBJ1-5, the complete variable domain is EAGVVQSPRYKIIEKKQPVAFWCNPISGHNTLYWYLQNLGQGPELLIRYENEEAVDDSQLPKDRFSAERLKGVDSTLKIQPAELGDSAVYLCASSRAGNSNQPQHFGDGTRLSIL.

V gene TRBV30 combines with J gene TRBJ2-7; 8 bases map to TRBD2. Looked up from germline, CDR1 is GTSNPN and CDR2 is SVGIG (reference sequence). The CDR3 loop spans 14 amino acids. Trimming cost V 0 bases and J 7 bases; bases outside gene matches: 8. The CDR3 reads CAWSVPPGGREQYF. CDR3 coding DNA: TGTGCCTGGAGTGTCCCTCCGGGAGGGCGGGAGCAGTACTTC.